This T cell receptor beta chain was retrieved from a study of CD8 T cells in ankylosing spondylitis. General observations from the study: Typical of ankylosing spondylitis blood, it appeared, was a TCR beta motif of several highly homologous variants. Previously reported in reactive arthritis synovial fluid and blood were some of the motif variants. Disease-associated clonotypes exhibited CD8+ identity and were relatively infrequent in peripheral blood. According to the report, clones linked to the disease were significantly enriched in matched synovial fluid samples taken from ankylosing spondylitis patients.

TCRdb re-called the 5' RACE reads through MiXCR, storing one row per CDR3 protein. The table has 130,000 or so distinct CDR3 sequences, 6% to 8.5% seen once; the top ten hold about 12%. This clonotype was observed at least ten times. Its antigen remains unknown. The CDR3 spans 12 residues. Trimming removed 3 bases at V and 2 bases at J, with 5 bases between. The germline CDR1 and CDR2 sequences are SQVTM and ANQGSEA. The material sequenced was blood, either unsorted or a sorted T cell fraction (not recorded which). The chain couples TRBV29-1 to TRBJ2-1; D ambiguous. The sequence was obtained from a male donor with ankylosing spondylitis or in good health (not recorded which). CDR3 amino acids: CSVDEAYNEQFF. The DNA for the CDR3 is TGCAGCGTTGATGAGGCCTACAATGAGCAGTTCTTC.